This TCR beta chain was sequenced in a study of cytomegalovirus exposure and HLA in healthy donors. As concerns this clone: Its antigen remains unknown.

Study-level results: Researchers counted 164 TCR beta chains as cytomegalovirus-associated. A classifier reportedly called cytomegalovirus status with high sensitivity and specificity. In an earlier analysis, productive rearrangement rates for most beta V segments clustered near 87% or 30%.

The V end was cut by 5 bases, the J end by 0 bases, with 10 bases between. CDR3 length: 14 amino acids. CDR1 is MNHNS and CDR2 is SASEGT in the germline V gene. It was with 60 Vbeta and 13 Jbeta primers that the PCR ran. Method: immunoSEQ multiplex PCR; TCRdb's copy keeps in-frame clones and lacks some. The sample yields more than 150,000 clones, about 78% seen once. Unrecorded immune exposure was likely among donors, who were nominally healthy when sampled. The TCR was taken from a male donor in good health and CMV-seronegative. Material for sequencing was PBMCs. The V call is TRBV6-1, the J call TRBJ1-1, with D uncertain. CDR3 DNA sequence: TGTGCCAGCAGTTCGGGGAGCATGAACACTGAAGCTTTCTTT. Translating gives CASSSGSMNTEAFF.